What follows are 6 T cell receptor beta chains derived from one specimen sequenced in a study of blood T cells in healthy people across ages. The authors ran a second PCR of 7 to 11 cycles using a sample-barcoded 5' primer and a J-beta primer mix. TCRdb called the 5' RACE reads again in MiXCR, with one record for every CDR3 protein. The sample records 730,000 or so distinct CDR3 sequences, roughly 43% being singletons. Sample: blood. These receptors originate from a man at least 80 years old in good health.

In its sample, this clonotype was seen a few times. The V call is TRBV5-1, the J call TRBJ2-1, with D perhaps being TRBD1 or TRBD2 (7 bases each). The CDR3 consists of 15 residues. V was cut by 1 base and J by 5 bases, with 13 bases left in between. CDR1 is SGHRS, CDR2 YFSETQ, per germline. CDR3 DNA sequence: TGCGCCAGCAGCTTGCGAGCAGGGGGGGACAATGAGCAGTTCTTC. Protein product: CASSLRAGGDNEQFF.

V and J are TRBV5-1 and TRBJ2-3; 7 bases agree with TRBD1. The CDR3 spans 16 residues. The V gene end was trimmed by 2 bases and the J gene end by 3 bases; junction bases not matched to a gene: 9. The germline V gene encodes CDR1 SGHRS and CDR2 YFSETQ. CDR3 protein: CASSFRSTGFTDTQYF. The CDR3 bases are TGCGCCAGCAGCTTCAGATCGACAGGGTTTACAGATACGCAGTATTTT.

The chain is built from TRBV6-6 and TRBJ1-5; TRBD1 matches at 10 bases. Germline V CDR1 and CDR2: MNHNY, SVGAGI (reference sequence). V was pared by 5 bases and J by 6 bases, with 7 bases of the junction left unmatched. This CDR3 has 15 residues. CDR3 sequence: CASSTRQGAGQPQHF. In nucleotides, the CDR3 is TGTGCCAGCAGTACCCGACAGGGGGCTGGTCAGCCCCAGCATTTT.

The chain employs TRBV6-1 and TRBJ1-2; D unclear. With 5 bases removed from V and 5 bases from J, the gap between germline ends came to 12 bases. This CDR3 region has 13 residues. CDR1 MNHNS and CDR2 SASEGT come from the germline V gene. CDR3 nucleotides: TGTGCCAGCAGTCCAACAGTCCCTTATGGCTACACCTTC. Translated: CASSPTVPYGYTF.

This clonotype was seen more than once but under ten times. V usage is TRBV7-9 and J usage is TRBJ1-5; D not resolved. CDR3 length equals 15 residues. CDR1 and CDR2 (germline): SEHNR, FQNEAQ (reference sequence). The V and J ends lost 1 base and 7 bases respectively, with 14 bases between them. CDR3 region: CASSLGDSVWQPQHF. The CDR3 bases are TGTGCCAGCAGCTTAGGTGATTCAGTGTGGCAGCCCCAGCATTTT.

The V call is TRBV20-1, the J call TRBJ2-7; 7 nucleotides line up with TRBD2. CDR3 length: 12 residues. V shed 5 bases, J shed 0 bases, and the junction held 1 base outside the gene matches. CDR1 is DFQATT, CDR2 SNEGSKA, per germline (reference sequence). The CDR3 region is CSASSGSYEQYF. The CDR3 coding sequence is TGCAGTGCTTCTAGCGGCTCCTACGAGCAGTACTTC.